This TCR beta chain was identified during a study of T cell responses to AZD1222 COVID-19 vaccine (dated by TCRdb to the early 2020s). About the full investigation: Because spike-specific TCR depth and breadth did not differ between the two schedules, AZD1222 recipients who got a second dose at roughly 4 weeks were pooled with those who got a second dose at roughly 12 weeks. A total of under 250 trial participants underwent TCR sequencing, of whom 200 to 220 had received two doses of AZD1222 and 26 had received two doses of the MenACWY control vaccine. Trial participants were enrolled into age subgroups of 18-55, 56-69 and 70-plus years, which contained roughly 150, 30 and 60 TCR-sequenced participants, respectively.

Overall study results and their limits: No day 14 peak-response samples were available, so repertoires were characterized only after the peak T cell response. A significant rise in spike-specific TCR breadth and depth was observed after two AZD1222 doses relative to day 0 and relative to MenACWY recipients. Nearly half of unique spike-specific TCRs reportedly recognized epitopes outside regions mutated in the B.1.351 and B.1.1.7 variants. The 56-69-year group was small, and its depth increase did not reach significance, likely because of low power. Vaccine-associated CD4 TCRs spanned the whole spike protein, with dominant responses in regions 160-218 and 743-854. Most participants were white British and females outnumbered males, and the authors suggested that clonal diversity may have been underestimated. Conclusions about previously exposed vaccinees were limited because only six AZD1222 recipients were SARS-CoV-2 seropositive at baseline.

In light of the paper, this sample's time point label describes: baseline before first vaccination. Vaccinee samples came from UK trials COV001 and COV002, including a single-blind randomized controlled phase 2/3 trial of AZD1222 (ChAdOx1 nCoV-19) in healthy adults. For TCRbeta chain sequencing, PBMC samples from trial participants were taken at day 0 and at day 28 after the second dose. In the case of this clone: The antigen this receptor binds is unknown. The record has no base qualities; no much larger clone is one base away.

The CDR3 regions of human TCRbeta chains were subjected to immunosequencing. Per the authors' processing: TCRs in the repertoires were matched against a reference library of SARS-CoV-2-specific TCRs that had been generated with the MIRA antigen-specificity platform. Breadth was defined as the fraction of unique TCRs that were SARS-CoV-2-associated, and depth was defined as the fraction of total T cells that were SARS-CoV-2-associated. Each spike-specific TCR was assigned to its reactive spike region and to a CD4 or CD8 class using the MIRA data. Log10-transformed breadth and depth values were compared by one-way ANOVA with Sidak's multiple comparisons tests. Not all clones reach the TCRdb copy of this immuneACCESS table, which keeps in-frame sequences only. Checked studies attribute under half of the gap to unresolved V genes and leave the rest unexplained. V and J calls and clone size come straight from that table; D and trimming were deduced from the DNA. For this sample there are 130,000 or so clones; roughly 93% appear just once. The ten most abundant clones make up under 4% of the sample.

From the cysteine through the phenylalanine, the CDR3 covers 12 amino acids. The entry retains the CDR3 DNA only, 36 bases that are in frame from base 1. The junction shows trimming of 2 bases on V and 7 bases on J, plus 7 bases between the germline ends. Looking up the germline V gene yields CDR1 SGDLS and CDR2 YYNGEE. This specimen was peripheral blood, taken on day 0 of AZD1222 vaccination. The TCR originated in an adult in good health. This chain joins TRBV9 to TRBJ1-3, with no confident D gene call. The nucleotides read TGTGCCAGCAGCGTGGACCGGAACACCATATATTTT. It specifies CASSVDRNTIYF.